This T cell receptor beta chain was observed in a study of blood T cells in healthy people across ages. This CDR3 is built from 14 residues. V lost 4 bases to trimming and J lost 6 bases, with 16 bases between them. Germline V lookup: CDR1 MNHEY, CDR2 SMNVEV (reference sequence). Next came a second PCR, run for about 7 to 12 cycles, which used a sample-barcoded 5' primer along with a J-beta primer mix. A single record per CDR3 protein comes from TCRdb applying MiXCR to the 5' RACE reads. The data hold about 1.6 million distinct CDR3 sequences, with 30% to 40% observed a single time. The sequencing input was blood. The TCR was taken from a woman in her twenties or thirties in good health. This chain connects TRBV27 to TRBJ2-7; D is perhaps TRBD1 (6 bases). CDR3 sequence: CASSSRQARVEQYF. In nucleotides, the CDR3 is TGTGCCAGCAGTTCCCGACAGGCTCGGGTCGAGCAGTACTTC.